The entry that follows covers one T cell receptor beta chain sequence. Its antigen is as yet unknown. The authors ran a second PCR of about 6 to 11 cycles using a sample-barcoded 5' primer and a J-beta primer mix. Using its own MiXCR run on the 5' RACE reads, TCRdb lists one record per CDR3 protein. This sample has fewer than 800,000 distinct CDR3 sequences, with around 45% found just once. The data originate from a study of blood T cells in healthy people across ages. The study, taken as a whole, reports: Unsorted PBMCs blocked a conclusive comparison of naive and antigen-experienced cells.

This TCR was recovered from an older woman in good health. The sample was blood.

CDR3: CATSPTSGSGQEQFF. In DNA form, the CDR3 reads TGTGCCACCAGCCCCACTAGCGGGAGTGGACAGGAGCAGTTCTTC. The chain employs TRBV24-1 and TRBJ2-1; the match to TRBD2 covers 11 bases. Germline V CDR1 and CDR2: KGHDR, SFDVKD. The CDR3 consists of 15 residues. The V gene end was trimmed by 7 bases and the J gene end by 10 bases; junction bases not matched to a gene: 11.